A selection of T cell receptor beta chains follows, all from one sample in a study of molecular identifiers for immune sequencing clone quantification. TCRdb reprocessed the PCR reads via MiXCR and lists one record per CDR3 protein. Counted here are 490,000 or so distinct CDR3 sequences, 20% to 25% occurring once; the ten biggest clones make up 0.84%. The specimen sequenced was naive CD8+ T cells from blood, with Jurkat cell RNA spiked in. Receptors originate from a human donor in good health. Some libraries in this study had Jurkat cell RNA spiked in. Each CDR3 is given with its conserved first and last residue. The order of the fields is J gene, clone size, V gene, D gene, CDR3 DNA, CDR3 protein. D genes are given only for firm matches. The size of a clone is reported for some rows only, either as once, few or many, or as a class for expanded clones.

J: TRBJ1-1
size: many
V: TRBV6-2/TRBV6-3
D: NA
DNA: TGTGCCAGCAGTTACAAAGGGACCGCGAACACTGAAGCTTTCTTT
CDR3: CASSYKGTANTEAFF

J: TRBJ2-7
size: NA
V: TRBV2
D: TRBD2
DNA: TGTGCCAGCAGTGAACAGCGGGGGGCCCCATCCTACGAGCAGTACTTC
CDR3: CASSEQRGAPSYEQYF

J: TRBJ2-4
size: many
V: TRBV4-3
D: NA
DNA: TGCGCCAGCAGCCAAGTTTTCGGGCGACGGGCCAAAAACATTCAGTACTTC
CDR3: CASSQVFGRRAKNIQYF

J: TRBJ1-1
size: many
V: TRBV7-6
D: NA
DNA: TGTGCCAGCAGCCTATCAGACATTCCGAACACTGAAGCTTTCTTT
CDR3: CASSLSDIPNTEAFF

J: TRBJ1-3
size: NA
V: TRBV11-2
D: NA
DNA: TGTGCCAGCAGCTTAGATCGTGTGCAATACTCTGGAAACACCATATATTTT
CDR3: CASSLDRVQYSGNTIYF

J: TRBJ2-2
size: NA
V: TRBV27
D: TRBD1
DNA: TGTGCCAGCCGATCCGGGACAGGGGGAATTACCGGGGAGCTGTTTTTT
CDR3: CASRSGTGGITGELFF

J: TRBJ1-6
size: few
V: TRBV7-2
D: NA
DNA: TGTGCCAGCAGCCAGGGGACGCAATCCTATAATTCACCCCTCCACTTT
CDR3: CASSQGTQSYNSPLHF

J: TRBJ1-2
size: NA
V: TRBV5-1
D: TRBD1
DNA: TGCGCCAGCAGCGAGAGGACAGGGGCCACCTACAAGTCTAACTATGGCTACACCTTC
CDR3: CASSERTGATYKSNYGYTF

J: TRBJ1-3
size: few
V: TRBV7-9
D: NA
DNA: TGTGCCAGCAGCCCGCTGACGGAATGGACGGAGGACCTGAACAAGGTGTTCCCACCCGAGGTCCTCCATTTT
CDR3: CASSPLTEWTEDLNKVFPPEVLHF

J: TRBJ2-5
size: many
V: TRBV7-8
D: NA
DNA: TGTGCCAGCCCAGGCCCGTGGGAGACCCAGTACTTC
CDR3: CASPGPWETQYF

J: TRBJ2-5
size: few
V: TRBV2
D: NA
DNA: TGTGCCAGCAGGGAACGCTACCAAGAGACCCAGTACTTC
CDR3: CASRERYQETQYF

J: TRBJ2-1
size: few
V: TRBV6-5
D: NA
DNA: TGTGCCAGCAGTTACGGCCGACGGATACCCTACAATGAGCAGTTCTTC
CDR3: CASSYGRRIPYNEQFF

J: TRBJ2-2
size: NA
V: TRBV30
D: TRBD2
DNA: TGTGCCTGGGTCGGGAGTAGCGGGGGGGACACCGGGGAGCTGTTTTTT
CDR3: CAWVGSSGGDTGELFF

J: TRBJ2-7
size: many
V: TRBV19
D: NA
DNA: TGTGCCAGTAGTACTACGGGGCGGTACGAGCAGTACTTC
CDR3: CASSTTGRYEQYF

J: TRBJ1-1
size: NA
V: TRBV10-3
D: NA
DNA: TGTGCCATCAGTGATTCTACGGGAGAGAACACTGAAGCTTTCTTT
CDR3: CAISDSTGENTEAFF

J: TRBJ2-7
size: NA
V: TRBV20-1
D: NA
DNA: TGCAGTGCTAGAGAGATCCGGGACCGAAGCTACGAGCAGTACTTC
CDR3: CSAREIRDRSYEQYF

J: TRBJ1-1
size: many
V: TRBV15
D: NA
DNA: TGTGCCACCAGCAGAGGAGGGGGTGAAGCTTTCTTT
CDR3: CATSRGGGEAFF

J: TRBJ2-7
size: few
V: TRBV5-1
D: TRBD1
DNA: TGCGCCAGCAGCTTGGAAACAGGGGTCTACAACGAGCAGTACTTC
CDR3: CASSLETGVYNEQYF

J: TRBJ1-1
size: many
V: TRBV20-1
D: NA
DNA: TGCAGTGCGCTATTAACTGAAGCTTTCTTT
CDR3: CSALLTEAFF

J: TRBJ1-1
size: few
V: TRBV7-9
D: NA
DNA: TGTGCCAGCAGCTTAGATTGGGGGGTTGAAGCTTTCTTT
CDR3: CASSLDWGVEAFF

J: TRBJ2-1
size: NA
V: TRBV11-2
D: NA
DNA: TGTGCCAGCAGCTTAGGAACAGTCTCCTACAATGAGCAGTTCTTC
CDR3: CASSLGTVSYNEQFF

J: TRBJ1-1
size: few
V: TRBV28
D: NA
DNA: TGTGCCAGCAGTCTCCTGATGGGGCAGGGAGACACTGAAGCTTTCTTT
CDR3: CASSLLMGQGDTEAFF

J: TRBJ2-5
size: few
V: TRBV4-1
D: NA
DNA: TGCGCCAGCAGCCCAGCCCGTGGACAAGAGACCCAGTACTTC
CDR3: CASSPARGQETQYF

J: TRBJ2-2
size: NA
V: TRBV7-6
D: NA
DNA: TGTGCCAGCAGCTCTACTGACAGGGAGGGGACCGGGGAGCTGTTTTTT
CDR3: CASSSTDREGTGELFF

J: TRBJ1-5
size: many
V: TRBV12-3/TRBV12-4
D: NA
DNA: TGTGCCAGCAGTGGGGGGGGTCAGCCCCAGCATTTT
CDR3: CASSGGGQPQHF

J: TRBJ1-2
size: NA
V: TRBV4-1
D: NA
DNA: TGCGCCAGCAGCCAAGGCCCAATGAGCTATGGCTACACCTTC
CDR3: CASSQGPMSYGYTF

J: TRBJ2-5
size: few
V: TRBV10-3
D: TRBD1
DNA: TGTGCCATCAGTGACGGACAGGGGGCTTTGGCCGAAGGAGAGACCCAGTACTTC
CDR3: CAISDGQGALAEGETQYF